This TCR beta chain was recovered during a study of blood T cell repertoires in COVID-19. In the study overall: PBMCs, B-cell-depleted T cells, or T cells were the source of the cDNA or gDNA that made up the material.

Study processing details: Estimates of nucleated cell counts were drawn from the amplification of reference gene primers. Profiling relied on immunoSEQ multiplex PCR, and the TCRdb table lists in-frame clones only, not all of them. The DNA was the basis for D and trimming; V, J and clone size are from that table. This table has 150,000 to 200,000 clones, approximately 91% appearing once. CDR1 and CDR2 (germline): MNHNS, SASEGT. The CDR3 consists of 16 residues. Trimming stripped 4 bases from V and 0 bases from J, with 15 bases between. The receptor was derived from a young man with acute or convalescent COVID-19. Sequenced: peripheral blood. V gene TRBV6-1 combines with J gene TRBJ1-2, with a possible D match to TRBD1 (6 bases). The CDR3: CASSAEGGTPNYGYTF. As DNA, the CDR3 is TGTGCCAGCAGTGCGGAAGGGGGAACGCCTAACTATGGCTACACCTTC.